This passage covers 28 T cell receptor beta chains from one sample sequenced in a study of blood T cells in healthy people across ages. Primed by a sample-barcoded 5' primer and a J-beta primer mix, a second PCR proceeded for 7 to 11 cycles. Each CDR3 protein is one row after TCRdb ran MiXCR on the 5' RACE reads. The sample lists approximately 800,000 distinct CDR3 sequences; about 47% were seen once. Sequencing was done on a sample of blood. The receptors shown here come from an elderly man in good health.

This clonotype was counted ten times or more. The V call is TRBV20-1, the J call TRBJ2-7; 9 positions agree with TRBD2. This CDR3 comprises 16 residues. Germline V gene lookup returns CDR1 DFQATT and CDR2 SNEGSKA (reference sequence). The ends lost 0 bases at V and 2 bases at J; junction bases unmatched: 8. The CDR3 loop is CSAREYKREAPYEQYF. The CDR3 nucleotides read TGCAGTGCTAGAGAATACAAGCGGGAGGCGCCCTACGAGCAGTACTTC.

V and J are TRBV11-2 and TRBJ2-5, with no clear D. The CDR3 extends over 10 amino acids. V dropped 8 bases and J dropped 9 bases, with 10 bases sitting between them. CDR1 is SGHAT and CDR2 is FQNNGV in the germline V gene. The chain's CDR3 is CASSHGPQYF. DNA of the CDR3: TGTGCCAGCTCCCATGGGCCCCAGTACTTC. Complete variable domain (other parts from reference TRBV11-2 and TRBJ2-5): EAGVAQSPRYKIIEKRQSVAFWCNPISGHATLYWYQQILGQGPKLLIQFQNNGVVDDSQLPKDRFSAERLKGVDSTLKIQPAKLEDSAVYLCASSHGPQYFGPGTRLLVL.

This chain joins TRBV20-1 and TRBJ2-1; weak D call: TRBD1 (6 bases). Trimming shortened V by 4 bases and J by 7 bases, and 20 bases separated the two germline ends. Germline V lookup: CDR1 DFQATT, CDR2 SNEGSKA (reference sequence). This CDR3 is built from 15 residues. DNA of the CDR3: TGCAGTGCTACCCTCGGTCCCGCGAGGGGGAATGAGCAGTTCTTC. Translation: CSATLGPARGNEQFF.

This clonotype appeared a few times. The genes are TRBV7-2 and TRBJ2-4, with 7 positions matching TRBD1. Germline V lookup: CDR1 SGHTA, CDR2 FQGNSA. The J segment lost 7 bases and the V segment lost 1 base, leaving 7 bases of the junction unmatched. The length of the CDR3 is 15 residues. CDR3 region: CASSLEGAGGNIQYF. The CDR3 DNA reads TGTGCCAGCAGCTTAGAGGGCGCAGGGGGTAACATTCAGTACTTC.

This clonotype turned up a few times. The rearrangement links TRBV6-1 to TRBJ1-2; 8 bases are shared with TRBD1. The CDR3 sequence is 15 residues long. The germline V gene encodes CDR1 MNHNS and CDR2 SASEGT. V was clipped by 2 bases and J by 2 bases; unmatched bases: 4. CDR3: CASSEKTGANYGYTF. DNA of the CDR3: TGTGCCAGCAGTGAAAAGACAGGGGCCAACTATGGCTACACCTTC.

The rearrangement uses TRBV20-1 and TRBJ1-3, with no clear D. V lost 5 bases and J 6 bases, leaving 14 bases between the germline ends. This CDR3 is 13 amino acids long. The germline gives CDR1 DFQATT, CDR2 SNEGSKA (reference sequence). The chain's CDR3 is CSARGPGENTIYF. CDR3 DNA sequence: TGCAGTGCTCGCGGCCCCGGTGAAAACACCATATATTTT.

V gene TRBV20-1 combines with J gene TRBJ2-3, with D perhaps TRBD2 (6 bases). Germline CDR1 is DFQATT and CDR2 is SNEGSKA (reference sequence). The V and J ends lost 4 bases and 4 bases respectively, with 18 bases between them. The CDR3 spans 15 residues. The CDR3: CSANSLGLLPDTQYF. The CDR3 DNA reads TGCAGTGCTAACTCCCTGGGACTCCTCCCAGATACGCAGTATTTT.

This clonotype was seen only once. The rearrangement links TRBV5-1 to TRBJ2-5; TRBD1 is a possible D gene (6 bases). From germline, CDR1 is SGHRS and CDR2 YFSETQ. V lost 4 bases, J lost 5 bases, and 12 bases lay in between. CDR3 length: 13 amino acids. The CDR3 DNA reads TGCGCCAGCAGCGTGCAGGGGACCGAGACCCAGTACTTC. It yields the protein CASSVQGTETQYF. The entire variable domain, with the rest obtained from reference TRBV5-1 and TRBJ2-5, is as follows: KAGVTQTPRYLIKTRGQQVTLSCSPISGHRSVSWYQQTPGQGLQFLFEYFSETQRNKGNFPGRFSGRQFSNSRSEMNVSTLELGDSALYLCASSVQGTETQYFGPGTRLLVL.

V and J are TRBV28 and TRBJ2-3; 7 bases are shared with TRBD1. Germline V gene sequence: CDR1 MDHEN, CDR2 SYDVKM. This CDR3 region has 15 residues. V trimming: 8 bases; J trimming: 2 bases; junction bases outside the gene matches: 10. CDR3 sequence (DNA): TGTGCCAGCGGAGAGACAGGGACACACACAGATACGCAGTATTTT. Translated: CASGETGTHTDTQYF.

V gene TRBV29-1 combines with J gene TRBJ2-6; 12 bases are shared with TRBD1. V trimming: 6 bases; J trimming: 0 bases; junction bases outside the gene matches: 6. CDR3 size: 17 residues. Germline V CDR1 and CDR2: SQVTM, ANQGSEA. CDR3 nucleotide sequence: TGCAGCGTGGGGACAGGGGGCCTTTTCTCTGGGGCCAACGTCCTGACTTTC. This codes for CSVGTGGLFSGANVLTF.

This clonotype has at least ten counts. The rearrangement links TRBV7-3 to TRBJ2-3; no reliable D call. The V end lost 3 bases, the J end lost 9 bases, and 16 bases lay between the germline ends. This CDR3 spans 14 amino acids. The germline V gene encodes CDR1 SGHTA and CDR2 FQGTGA. Written as DNA, the CDR3 is TGTGCCAGCAGCTTTGACGGGTCCCTAGAAACGCAGTATTTT. As protein: CASSFDGSLETQYF.

The table lists this clonotype with a few counts. The rearrangement joins TRBV7-9 to TRBJ2-1; tentative D call: TRBD2 (5 bases). V shed 7 bases and J shed 0 bases, with 16 bases lying between them. Germline V gene data show CDR1 as SEHNR and CDR2 as FQNEAQ (reference sequence). The CDR3 has 16 residues. In DNA, the CDR3 is TGTGCCAGCAAAATGGTTTTGGGGAGCTCCTACAATGAGCAGTTCTTC. Protein sequence: CASKMVLGSSYNEQFF.

This clonotype was detected a few times. This chain connects TRBV4-2 to TRBJ1-4; the D is unclear. The CDR3 length is 17 residues. Germline CDR1 and CDR2: LGHNA and YNFKEQ. V lost 4 bases and J 8 bases, leaving 23 bases between the germline ends. The CDR3 is CASSPTVVVGSGEKLFF. In DNA, the CDR3 is TGTGCCAGCAGCCCCACCGTGGTCGTTGGGTCGGGAGAAAAACTGTTTTTT.

In this sample, this clonotype turned up a few times. This chain connects TRBV4-1 to TRBJ2-7, with 9 bases that match TRBD1. From germline, CDR1 is MGHRA and CDR2 YSYEKL. The CDR3 length is 17 residues. The J segment lost 2 bases and the V segment lost 4 bases, leaving 12 bases of the junction unmatched. The CDR3 sequence is CASSPMFRGQGTYEQYF. The CDR3 region has the DNA TGCGCCAGCAGCCCGATGTTTAGGGGACAGGGAACCTACGAGCAGTACTTC.

J is TRBJ2-1 and V is TRBV7-8; 8 nucleotides line up with TRBD2. The V segment lost 1 base and the J segment 5 bases; nucleotides outside the gene matches: 4. CDR3 length equals 15 residues. Germline-derived CDR1 and CDR2 are SGHVS and FQNEAQ. CDR3 sequence (DNA): TGTGCCAGCAGCTTAGTAATACTAGCGGACAATGAGCAGTTCTTC. Its translation: CASSLVILADNEQFF.

The chain links TRBV4-1 to TRBJ2-7, with 7 bases matching TRBD1. The germline CDR1 and CDR2 sequences are MGHRA and YSYEKL. V shed 2 bases and J 4 bases; nucleotides not matched to a gene: 2. CDR3 size: 13 residues. The CDR3 region is CASSQTTGYEQYF. In DNA, the CDR3 is TGCGCCAGCAGCCAAACGACAGGGTACGAGCAGTACTTC.

This clonotype came up many times. The chain joins TRBV7-3 to TRBJ2-7; D gene ambiguous. There are 11 residues in the CDR3. The ends were cut back, 1 base at V and 4 bases at J, with 2 bases in the middle. Germline V CDR1 and CDR2: SGHTA, FQGTGA. CDR3 bases: TGTGCCAGCAGCTTAATTTACGAGCAGTACTTC. It yields the protein CASSLIYEQYF.

This sequence joins TRBV6-5 and TRBJ2-7; no reliable D call. In germline, CDR1 is MNHEY, CDR2 SVGAGI. The V and J ends lost 0 bases and 2 bases respectively, with 11 bases between them. This CDR3 has 15 amino acids. CDR3 coding DNA: TGTGCCAGCAGTTACTCCCGGGTTGGGCCCTACGAGCAGTACTTC. This gives the protein CASSYSRVGPYEQYF.

In the case of this clonotype: One end of the junction does not line up with germline, which may come from a read error. The chain's CDR3 is CAGSPNRVTGELFF. The CDR3 region has the DNA TGTGCCGGCAGCCCAAACAGGGTCACTGGGGAGCTGTTTTTT. The rearrangement joins TRBV7-2 to TRBJ2-2; TRBD1 is a possible D gene (6 bases). The CDR3 loop spans 14 amino acids. Germline CDR1 is SGHTA and CDR2 is FQGNSA.

This clonotype has at least ten counts. V usage is TRBV21-1 and J usage is TRBJ2-2. TRBV21-1 is a pseudogene segment. This CDR3 has 11 amino acids. The CDR3, as DNA: TGTGCCAGCACCGGCCCCGGGGAGCTGTTTTTT. Translated: CASTGPGELFF.

This clonotype was counted only a few times. This rearrangement joins TRBV19 to TRBJ2-6, with 7 positions matching TRBD2. The length of the CDR3 is 17 residues. The germline V gene encodes CDR1 LNHDA and CDR2 SQIVND (reference sequence). The V segment lost 6 bases and the J segment 0 bases; nucleotides outside the gene matches: 8. The CDR3 DNA is TGTGCCAGTAGATCGGGACTACATGACTCTGGGGCCAACGTCCTGACTTTC. The encoded protein is CASRSGLHDSGANVLTF.

The chain recombines TRBV5-6 with TRBJ2-1; no clear D gene. CDR3 length: 14 amino acids. Looked up from germline, CDR1 is SGHDT and CDR2 is YYEEEE. V lost 2 bases to trimming and J lost 8 bases, with 14 bases between them. CDR3 amino acids: CASSFEYRTDEQFF. The CDR3 nucleotides are TGTGCCAGCAGCTTCGAATACCGGACGGATGAGCAGTTCTTC.

The chain uses TRBV7-3 and TRBJ2-2, with 9 bases that match TRBD2. After removal of 2 bases from V and 8 bases from J, the junction contained 6 bases not matched to a gene. This CDR3 has 15 amino acids. Germline V CDR1 and CDR2: SGHTA, FQGTGA. DNA of the CDR3: TGTGCCAGCAGCTTATCCAGACTAGCGGCTGGGGAGCTGTTTTTT. This sequence encodes CASSLSRLAAGELFF.

The chain has TRBV7-6 and TRBJ2-7, with D perhaps TRBD1 or TRBD2 (5 bases each). The CDR3 spans 14 residues. V dropped 5 bases and J dropped 3 bases, with 14 bases sitting between them. The germline gives CDR1 SGHVS, CDR2 FNYEAQ. CDR3 loop: CASSISWDGYEQYF. CDR3 sequence (DNA): TGTGCCAGCAGCATAAGTTGGGACGGCTACGAGCAGTACTTC.

The chain combines TRBV7-2 with TRBJ2-2; D is perhaps TRBD2 (6 bases). In germline, CDR1 is SGHTA, CDR2 FQGNSA. The CDR3 runs to 16 residues. Between the trimmed V and J ends, which lost 2 bases and 3 bases, there was a span of 13 bases. CDR3 in amino acids: CASSLKSGDHTGELFF. CDR3 nucleotide sequence: TGTGCCAGCAGCTTAAAATCGGGAGATCACACCGGGGAGCTGTTTTTT.

The rearrangement uses TRBV27 and TRBJ1-2, with 11 bases that match TRBD1. The germline V gene has CDR1 MNHEY and CDR2 SMNVEV (reference sequence). CDR3 length: 17 residues. J was trimmed by 3 bases and V by 5 bases; bases with no gene match: 11. CDR3 region: CASSPRWGQGVHYGYTF. The CDR3 DNA follows: TGTGCCAGCAGTCCTCGTTGGGGACAGGGGGTCCACTATGGCTACACCTTC.

The genes are TRBV27 and TRBJ1-6; D possibly corresponds to TRBD1 (6 bases). There are 14 residues in the CDR3. V lost 6 bases and J lost 8, with 14 bases in between. Germline V gives CDR1 MNHEY, CDR2 SMNVEV (reference sequence). The CDR3 sequence is CASRPGQSYSPLHF. The CDR3 DNA reads as TGTGCCAGCAGGCCAGGACAGTCGTATTCACCCCTCCACTTT.

The chain carries TRBV29-1 and TRBJ1-5; a weak D match, TRBD1 (6 bases). The V end was cut by 4 bases, the J end by 7 bases, with 14 bases between. CDR3 size: 13 residues. CDR1 is SQVTM and CDR2 is ANQGSEA in the germline V gene. The CDR3 coding sequence is TGCAGCGTTGGGCCAGGGGTAGGGCAGCCCCAGCATTTT. Its translation is CSVGPGVGQPQHF.